This TCR beta chain emerged from a study of T cell repertoires in cytomegalovirus infection. About the research overall: HLA-C-restricted CMV epitopes, recently identified, and well-studied HLA-B-restricted ones were used by the study. Matching HLA type and CMV infection were both indicated by public TCR beta signatures. Notes on the study in general: CMV-specific TCR beta clonotypes restricted by HLA-C dominated the ex vivo response. The cumulative frequency of public TCR beta families distinguished individuals who carried CMV together with the relevant HLA.

TCRdb re-called the reads with MiXCR, one entry per CDR3 protein. The table lists about 830,000 distinct CDR3 sequences, around a third of them singletons, with around 12% in the top ten. In its sample, this clonotype was seen many times. Its specificity is unknown. This CDR3 has 17 amino acids. V gave up 5 bases and J gave up 0 bases; unmatched junction bases: 9. CDR1 is SGHVS, CDR2 FNYEAQ, per germline. This sample comprised cultured CD8+ T cells from PBMCs, obtained from culture after CMV antigen stimulation. The chain employs TRBV7-6 and TRBJ2-1, with TRBD2 matching 8 bases. This receptor was taken from a human donor in good health (CMV status not recorded). Some clones in this sample may be carry-over from other donors' samples. The DNA of the CDR3 is TGTGCCAGCAGCCTCACCTACGGGGGGGACTCCTACAATGAGCAGTTCTTC. Amino acids: CASSLTYGGDSYNEQFF.